This T cell receptor beta chain derives from a study of OX40 agonist ivuxolimab in advanced cancers. Using immunoSEQ multiplex PCR, the repertoire was profiled, and TCRdb retains in-frame clones only, with some absent. The table lists 30,000 to 35,000 clones, approximately 89% of them singletons, with more than 35% in the top ten. Trimming pared 5 bases from V and 2 bases from J, leaving 7 bases between. This CDR3 has 12 amino acids. CDR1 is SNHLY and CDR2 is FYNNEI in the germline V gene. The receptor comes from an adult with an advanced solid tumor such as melanoma, head and neck, liver or kidney cancer. The chain couples TRBV2 to TRBJ2-7; no clear D. The sequencing used CD4+ or CD8+ T cells sorted from blood, collected in a trial of the OX40 agonist ivuxolimab. The CDR3 DNA is TGTGCCAGCAGTACAGTTCCCTACGAGCAGTACTTC. The encoded protein is CASSTVPYEQYF.